Sequencing of this TCR beta chain was carried out in a study of patients and donors after allogeneic stem cell transplantation. The CDR3 has 13 residues. V was shortened by 0 bases and J by 6 bases, with 8 bases between the two germline ends. Per germline, CDR1 SGDLS and CDR2 YYNGEE. One entry per CDR3 protein results from TCRdb running MiXCR on the RT-PCR reads. The sample records 390,000 or so distinct CDR3 sequences, under 20% being singletons. The sequence was obtained from a human donor who was either an allogeneic HSCT recipient or a stem cell or donor lymphocyte infusion donor (not recorded which). It is not recorded whose cells these are; they may come from a transplant donor. This chain links TRBV9 with TRBJ2-3, with no clear D. The sequenced sample was blood, either unsorted or a sorted T cell fraction (not recorded which). This CDR3 is CASSVAVGDTQYF. In DNA form, the CDR3 reads TGTGCCAGCAGCGTAGCAGTGGGGGATACGCAGTATTTT.